This TCR beta chain was sequenced in a study of blood T cell repertoires in COVID-19. The CDR3 spans 14 residues. Germline loops: CDR1 GTSNPN, CDR2 SVGIG (reference sequence). The trim removed 0 bases at V and 8 bases at J, leaving 7 bases unmatched. Data came from immunoSEQ multiplex PCR; TCRdb stores just in-frame clones and leaves some out. The sample comprises tens of thousands of clones, roughly 89% of which are singletons, and under 2% rests with the top ten. This receptor was taken from a woman aged 55-69 years with active COVID-19. The chain couples TRBV30 to TRBJ1-2; TRBD1 aligns across 9 bases. Sequencing was done on a sample of peripheral blood. CDR3 sequence: CAWSVGGQGLGYTF. CDR3 nucleotide sequence: TGTGCCTGGAGTGTGGGGGGACAGGGCCTAGGCTACACCTTC.